Presented here are 28 T cell receptor beta chains from one specimen sequenced in a study of vaccination effects on CD4 cells after COVID-19. Ahead of sequencing, the ViraFEST assay grew antigen-specific CD4+ T cells using viral peptide pools. Culture proceeded for approximately 9 days, and CD4+ T cells were then isolated. In the vaccine recipients, nucleocapsid antibodies were negative and there was no prior SARS-CoV-2 infection. No antigen has been identified for these receptors. Clones were sequenced by immunoSEQ multiplex PCR, and TCRdb holds only the in-frame ones, with some missing. The repertoire holds tens of thousands of clones, with around three quarters as singletons. The material was CD4+ T cells from PBMCs cultured with HCoV-OC43 spike peptides, obtained before COVID-19 vaccination. Subset of the sample: HCoV-OC43 spike overlapping peptide pool stimulation. These receptors all stem from a human donor who received a COVID-19 vaccine.

The chain employs TRBV7-2 and TRBJ1-4; no reliable D call. Germline V gene lookup returns CDR1 SGHTA and CDR2 FQGNSA. Trimming took off 5 bases at V and 2 bases at J, with 18 bases between the two ends. The CDR3 has 17 residues. Here the CDR3 DNA reads TGTGCCAGCAGCCTAGTAGGTACCCCGGGGACTAATGAAAAACTGTTTTTT. Protein sequence: CASSLVGTPGTNEKLFF.

J is TRBJ1-5 and V is TRBV3-1 (or the pseudogene TRBV3-2); D might be TRBD1 (5 bases). Germline V CDR1 and CDR2: LGHDT, YNNKEL (reference sequence). Trimming left V 5 bases short and J 6 bases short, with 14 bases between. The CDR3 is 14 amino acids. The CDR3, as DNA: TGTGCCAGCAGCGACACAGGTGGTGGTCAGCCCCAGCATTTT. Amino acid sequence: CASSDTGGGQPQHF.

This chain links TRBV6-5 with TRBJ2-5, with D perhaps given as TRBD1 or TRBD2 (5 bases each). The CDR3 has 16 amino acids. The germline V gene has CDR1 MNHEY and CDR2 SVGAGI. Deletions cut 0 bases from V and 5 bases from J, with 16 bases between. As DNA, the CDR3 is TGTGCCAGCAGTTACTCGGACATAGGGAGACACGAGACCCAGTACTTC. Protein: CASSYSDIGRHETQYF.

The V gene is TRBV5-1, the J gene TRBJ1-6; 8 bases fit TRBD1. V shed 2 bases, J shed 9 bases, and the junction held 4 bases outside the gene matches. The CDR3 runs to 14 residues. The germline gives CDR1 SGHRS, CDR2 YFSETQ. CDR3 in DNA: TGCGCCAGCAGCTTTGGACAGGGAGGTTCACCCCTCCACTTT. Protein product: CASSFGQGGSPLHF.

The genes are TRBV7-9 and TRBJ1-1, with 7 bases aligning to TRBD1. The germline V gene has CDR1 SEHNR and CDR2 FQNEAQ (reference sequence). The CDR3 loop spans 14 amino acids. Losses at the gene ends were 5 bases for V and 2 bases for J; bases not matched to a gene: 5. CDR3: CASSITGANTEAFF. In DNA form, the CDR3 reads TGTGCCAGCAGCATTACAGGGGCCAACACTGAAGCTTTCTTT.

The chain has TRBV7-8 and TRBJ1-2; D remains unclear. Germline loops: CDR1 SGHVS, CDR2 FQNEAQ. V lost 1 base to trimming and J lost 4 bases, with 7 bases between them. The length of the CDR3 is 13 residues. CDR3 sequence: CASSLVERYGYTF. DNA for the CDR3: TGTGCCAGCAGCTTAGTAGAGCGCTATGGCTACACCTTC.

The chain carries TRBV10-2 and TRBJ2-7; tentatively, D is TRBD2 (6 bases). This CDR3 has 13 residues. V was pared by 6 bases and J by 2 bases, with 11 bases between. Germline V CDR1 and CDR2: WSHSY, SAAADI. The CDR3 coding sequence is TGCGCCAGCAGGACGGGACTGGCCTACGAGCAGTACGTC. This encodes CASRTGLAYEQYV.

The chain employs TRBV5-5 and TRBJ2-5, with D perhaps matching TRBD1 (6 bases). Germline CDR1 reads SGHKS; CDR2 reads YYEKEE (reference sequence). The CDR3 totals 17 residues. Between the trimmed V and J ends, which lost 0 bases and 5 bases, there was a span of 20 bases. For the CDR3, the DNA is TGTGCCAGCAGCTTGGTGGCGGCAGGGGCTATGGGGGAGACCCAGTACTTC. It specifies CASSLVAAGAMGETQYF.

The V and J genes are TRBV27 and TRBJ1-3; weak D call: TRBD1 (5 bases). CDR1 and CDR2 from the germline V gene are MNHEY and SMNVEV (reference sequence). There are 14 residues in the CDR3. Trimming removed 2 bases from V and 4 bases from J, with 9 bases in between. This CDR3 is CASSLGQGGNTIYF. CDR3 sequence (DNA): TGTGCCAGCAGTTTAGGGCAGGGCGGAAACACCATATATTTT.

This chain joins TRBV6-5 and TRBJ1-2; 11 bases line up with TRBD1. Germline CDR1 MNHEY, CDR2 SVGAGI. The J segment lost 3 bases and the V segment lost 4 bases, leaving 1 base of the junction unmatched. The CDR3 covers 14 residues. This CDR3 reads CASSWTGGDYGYTF. CDR3 bases: TGTGCCAGCAGTTGGACAGGGGGCGACTATGGCTACACCTTC.

The chain joins TRBV6-2 or TRBV6-3 to TRBJ2-1, with 11 bases matching TRBD2. CDR1 and CDR2 (germline): MNHEY, SVGEGT. Trimming removed 4 bases from V and 2 bases from J; junction bases left unmatched: 4. The CDR3 sequence is 16 residues long. The CDR3 sequence is CASSSHSGGAYNEQFF. The CDR3 nucleotides read TGTGCCAGCAGTTCTCATAGCGGGGGGGCCTACAATGAGCAGTTCTTC.

The DNA for the CDR3 is TGTGCCAGCAGTTACTCCCGGGACAACTCTGGAAACACCATATATTTT. Protein product: CASSYSRDNSGNTIYF. The gene calls are TRBV6-5 and TRBJ1-3; D is perhaps TRBD1 (6 bases). Germline CDR1 MNHEY, CDR2 SVGAGI. The CDR3 runs to 16 residues. Between the trimmed V and J ends, which lost 0 bases and 0 bases, there was a span of 9 bases.

This sequence joins TRBV5-1 and TRBJ1-2; a weak D match, TRBD1 (6 bases). V was trimmed by 4 bases and J by 2 bases, leaving 18 bases between them. Germline CDR1 and CDR2: SGHRS and YFSETQ. The CDR3 length is 16 residues. CDR3 sequence (DNA): TGCGCCAGCAGCCCCGCCACAGGGCGCGAAAACTATGGCTACACCTTC. It translates to CASSPATGRENYGYTF. Full variable domain (remainder filled in from reference TRBV5-1 and TRBJ1-2): KAGVTQTPRYLIKTRGQQVTLSCSPISGHRSVSWYQQTPGQGLQFLFEYFSETQRNKGNFPGRFSGRQFSNSRSEMNVSTLELGDSALYLCASSPATGRENYGYTFGSGTRLTVV.

The chain combines TRBV5-4 with TRBJ2-6; no clear D. Trimming shortened V by 4 bases and J by 4 bases, and 6 bases separated the two germline ends. In germline, CDR1 is SGHNT, CDR2 YYREEE (reference sequence). The CDR3 runs to 13 residues. The CDR3 region has the DNA TGTGCCAGCAGCCGTGGAGGGGCCAACGTCCTGACTTTC. This gives the protein CASSRGGANVLTF.

This clone was observed a single time. This chain links TRBV24-1 with TRBJ2-3; the D gene is possibly TRBD2 (6 bases). The CDR3 contains 17 residues. The germline V and J ends were trimmed by 1 base and 0 bases, with 13 bases remaining between them. The germline V gene has CDR1 KGHDR and CDR2 SFDVKD. CDR3 protein: CATSDFSGSLSTDTQYF. DNA for the CDR3: TGTGCCACCAGTGATTTTTCCGGGAGCCTTAGCACAGATACGCAGTATTTT.

The V gene is TRBV5-1, the J gene TRBJ2-3; D is unresolved. V was shortened by 1 base and J by 4 bases, with 10 bases between the two germline ends. Per the germline V gene, CDR1 is SGHRS and CDR2 is YFSETQ. The CDR3 is 14 amino acids. CDR3 DNA: TGCGCCAGCAGCTTGCAAGGGTCGGCAGATACGCAGTATTTT. Protein: CASSLQGSADTQYF.

The chain is built from TRBV21-1 and TRBJ1-1. TRBV21-1 is assigned pseudogene status. The CDR3 runs 14 residues. The CDR3 DNA sequence: TGTGCCAGCAGCCCTAAGACGGTGAACACTGAAGCTTTCTTT. Protein sequence: CASSPKTVNTEAFF.

The chain recombines TRBV5-1 with TRBJ1-3; D not resolved. Germline V gene lookup returns CDR1 SGHRS and CDR2 YFSETQ. Trimming removed 0 bases at V and 0 bases at J, with 7 bases between. This CDR3 is built from 15 residues. CDR3 residues: CASSLDTNSGNTIYF. The DNA for the CDR3 is TGCGCCAGCAGCTTGGACACGAACTCTGGAAACACCATATATTTT.

This clone was detected only a few times. The chain links TRBV29-1 to TRBJ2-1; tentatively, D is TRBD1 or TRBD2 (7 bases each). The CDR3 is made up of 13 amino acids. Germline V gene data show CDR1 as SQVTM and CDR2 as ANQGSEA. Deletions cut 1 base from V and 7 bases from J, with 11 bases between. In DNA, the CDR3 is TGCAGCGTTGAAGGACAGGGAGGGAATGAGCAGTTCTTC. As protein: CSVEGQGGNEQFF.

The chain has TRBV7-3 and TRBJ2-5; D tentatively reads TRBD1 or TRBD2 (5 bases each). Between the trimmed V and J ends, which lost 3 bases and 2 bases, there was a span of 10 bases. This CDR3 region has 14 residues. Germline V lookup: CDR1 SGHTA, CDR2 FQGTGA. CDR3 sequence reads: CASSLLGEQETQYF. The DNA of the CDR3 is TGTGCCAGCAGCTTGTTGGGGGAGCAAGAGACCCAGTACTTC.

The V call is TRBV24-1, the J call TRBJ1-5; TRBD1 is a possible D gene (6 bases). The CDR3 extends over 14 amino acids. CDR1 KGHDR and CDR2 SFDVKD come from the germline V gene. V was clipped by 9 bases and J by 4 bases, with 15 bases between them. CDR3: CATGGSGGNQPQHF. Here the CDR3 DNA reads TGTGCCACCGGGGGCAGCGGGGGAAATCAGCCCCAGCATTTT.

The rearrangement links TRBV6-5 to TRBJ2-3; 12 bases are a match to TRBD2. Germline V gene sequence: CDR1 MNHEY, CDR2 SVGAGI. Trimming took 6 bases from V and 5 from J; bases not matched to a gene: 6. The CDR3 spans 15 residues. CDR3 protein: CASSRRLAGEDTQYF. For the CDR3, the DNA is TGTGCCAGCAGCCGCCGACTAGCGGGGGAAGATACGCAGTATTTT.

This clone was detected a few times. The chain recombines TRBV6-5 with TRBJ1-5; a possible D gene is TRBD1 (6 bases). Germline CDR1 and CDR2: MNHEY and SVGAGI. CDR3 size: 15 residues. V gave up 6 bases and J gave up 1 base, with 13 bases separating them. The CDR3 DNA reads as TGTGCCAGCAGGACCAGACAGGAGAGCAATCAGCCCCAGCATTTT. It is translated as CASRTRQESNQPQHF.

This clone was counted once. The chain recombines TRBV5-5 with TRBJ1-1; D not resolved. The V and J ends lost 0 bases and 1 base respectively, with 7 bases between them. This CDR3 contains 14 residues. Germline V gene data show CDR1 as SGHKS and CDR2 as YYEKEE (reference sequence). This CDR3 is CASSLGVRNTEAFF. Here the CDR3 DNA reads TGTGCCAGCAGCTTGGGGGTCAGGAACACTGAAGCTTTCTTT.

This chain joins TRBV5-1 and TRBJ1-2, with 7 bases that match TRBD1. CDR3 size: 14 residues. The germline V gene encodes CDR1 SGHRS and CDR2 YFSETQ. Losses at the gene ends were 4 bases for V and 3 bases for J; bases not matched to a gene: 6. The CDR3 region has the DNA TGCGCCAGCAGCAATTTGACAGGGCACTATGGCTACACCTTC. Its translation is CASSNLTGHYGYTF.

V and J are TRBV7-9 and TRBJ1-2; D remains ambiguous. The CDR3 has 15 amino acids. V gave up 6 bases and J gave up 4 bases, with 18 bases separating them. Per the germline V gene, CDR1 is SEHNR and CDR2 is FQNEAQ (reference sequence). The chain's CDR3 is CASSLITGDSYGYTF. CDR3 bases: TGTGCCAGCAGTCTCATCACGGGAGACTCCTATGGCTACACCTTC.

V gene TRBV6-2 or TRBV6-3 combines with J gene TRBJ2-7, with D uncertain. There are 13 residues in the CDR3. From germline, CDR1 is MNHEY and CDR2 SVGEGT. With 3 bases removed from V and 1 base from J, the gap between germline ends came to 7 bases. CDR3 loop: CASSYDGSYEQYV. As DNA, the CDR3 is TGTGCCAGCAGTTATGACGGTTCCTACGAGCAGTACGTC.

The chain uses TRBV19 and TRBJ2-5; TRBD2 matches 10 bases. V lost 1 base, J lost 2 bases, and 4 bases stayed unmatched. This CDR3 is built from 16 residues. CDR1 is LNHDA and CDR2 is SQIVND in the germline V gene (reference sequence). CDR3 protein: CASSIVASGGQETQYF. In DNA form, the CDR3 reads TGTGCCAGTAGTATAGTGGCTAGCGGGGGACAAGAGACCCAGTACTTC.